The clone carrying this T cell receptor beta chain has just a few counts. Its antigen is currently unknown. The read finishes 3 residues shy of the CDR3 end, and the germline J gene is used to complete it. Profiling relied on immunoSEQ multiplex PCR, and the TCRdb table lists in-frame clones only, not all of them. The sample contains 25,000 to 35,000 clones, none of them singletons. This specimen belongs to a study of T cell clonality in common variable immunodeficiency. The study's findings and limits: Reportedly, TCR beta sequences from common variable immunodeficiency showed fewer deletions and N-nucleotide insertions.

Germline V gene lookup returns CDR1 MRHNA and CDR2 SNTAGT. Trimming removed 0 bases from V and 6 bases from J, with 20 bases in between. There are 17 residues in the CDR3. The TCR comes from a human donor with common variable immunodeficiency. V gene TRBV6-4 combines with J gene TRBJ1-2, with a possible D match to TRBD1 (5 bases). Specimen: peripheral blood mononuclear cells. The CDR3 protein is CASSDSRAEASGNGYTF. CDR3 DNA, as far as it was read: TGTGCCAGCAGTGACTCCAGGGCAGAGGCGTCCGGGAATGGC.